This T cell receptor beta chain was identified during a study of blood T cell repertoires in COVID-19. For the study at large: Collection of acute and convalescent COVID-19 samples took place in the United States, Italy and Spain.

Original methodology: How many nucleated cells were present was estimated from reference gene primer amplification. The repertoire was sequenced with immunoSEQ multiplex PCR; TCRdb's copy has only in-frame clones and lacks some. V and J calls and clone size are those listed in that table; D and trimming were worked out from the DNA. The sample lists 95,000 to 110,000 clones; roughly 90% were seen once. There are 18 residues in the CDR3. Losses at the gene ends were 3 bases for V and 0 bases for J; bases not matched to a gene: 8. Germline V CDR1 and CDR2: SGDLS, YYNGEE. The chain couples TRBV9 to TRBJ1-6, with 8 bases fitting TRBD1. The sequence was collected from a man in his forties or fifties with active or convalescent COVID-19. The sample was peripheral blood. The CDR3 reads CASSDPSGGLSYNSPLHF. Written as DNA, the CDR3 is TGTGCCAGCAGCGACCCTTCAGGGGGCCTCTCCTATAATTCACCCCTCCACTTT.